The rows below give T cell receptor beta chains drawn from one sample of a study of early T cells in non-severe SARS-CoV-2 infection. TCRdb reprocessed the 5' RACE reads via MiXCR and lists one record per CDR3 protein. The sample lists just over 80,000 distinct CDR3 sequences; approximately 15% were seen once. The sample consisted of whole blood. The receptors shown here come from an adult who was a healthcare worker with PCR-confirmed SARS-CoV-2 infection or an uninfected control (not recorded which). CDR3s include the opening cysteine and the closing phenylalanine or tryptophan. A D gene is named only where the DNA matches it firmly. Clone sizes are given selectively: once, few, many, or a class where the clone is expanded.

D gene	J gene	clone size	CDR3 length	V gene	CDR3 DNA	CDR3 protein
TRBD2	TRBJ2-3	many	15	TRBV27	TGTGCCAGCTGGTCGGCGGGGGGCTTCACAGATACGCAGTATTTT	CASWSAGGFTDTQYF
NA	TRBJ1-2	few	13	TRBV20-1	TGCAGTGCTGGGTCCGGGACGGAGTATGGCTACACCTTC	CSAGSGTEYGYTF
NA	TRBJ2-3	NA	17	TRBV6-1	TGTGCCAGCAGTGAATATTTTTCGACAGCTAACACAGATACGCAGTATTTT	CASSEYFSTANTDTQYF
NA	TRBJ1-5	NA	16	TRBV7-9	TGTGCCAGCAGCCTAGGGAGGGGACGCAGCAATCAGCCCCAGCATTTT	CASSLGRGRSNQPQHF
TRBD2	TRBJ2-3	many	14	TRBV20-1	TGCAGTGCCCGAGCGGGGTATAGCACAGATACGCAGTATTTT	CSARAGYSTDTQYF
TRBD1	TRBJ1-5	NA	14	TRBV10-3	TGTGCCATCAGTATGACAGGGGACAATCAGCCCCAGCATTTT	CAISMTGDNQPQHF
TRBD2	TRBJ2-7	many	13	TRBV20-1	TGCAGTGCGCGACGGGGGGGTATCTACGAGCAGTACTTC	CSARRGGIYEQYF
TRBD1	TRBJ2-7	many	15	TRBV6-2/TRBV6-3	TGTGCCAGCAGCCGTCCGCCGACAGGGCCCTTCGCGCAGTACTTC	CASSRPPTGPFAQYF
NA	TRBJ1-4	NA	14	TRBV3-1	TGTGCCAGCAGCCAAGACAATAATTTCGGGGACTGTTTTTTT	CASSQDNNFGDCFF
TRBD2	TRBJ2-5	NA	17	TRBV7-2	TGTGCCAGCAGCTTAGGTTGGGTAAAAGCGGGGACAGAGACCCAGTACTTC	CASSLGWVKAGTETQYF
TRBD2	TRBJ2-3	NA	14	TRBV12-3/TRBV12-4	TGTGCCAGCGCGCTAGCGGGTAGCACAGATACGCAGTATTTT	CASALAGSTDTQYF
TRBD2	TRBJ2-3	many	16	TRBV12-5	TGTGCTAGTGGTTCTGGACTAGCGGGGTTGGTAGATACGCAGTATTTT	CASGSGLAGLVDTQYF
NA	TRBJ1-2	many	19	TRBV15	TGTGCCACCAGCAGAGATCGGTTAGGGGCTCCGAGTTCTAACTATGGCTACACCTTC	CATSRDRLGAPSSNYGYTF
TRBD1	TRBJ1-1	many	15	TRBV27	TGTGCCAGCAGTAGCTACAGGGGGCTAAACACTGAAGCTTTCTTT	CASSSYRGLNTEAFF